Sequencing of this TCR beta chain was carried out in a study of OX40 agonist ivuxolimab in advanced cancers. About this clone: One end of the junction is discordant with germline, which a read error may explain.

Repertoires were generated with immunoSEQ multiplex PCR, while TCRdb's copy carries only in-frame clones and drops some. The sample consists of about 73,000 clones, 92% of them appearing once. The CDR3 consists of 17 residues. The germline CDR1 and CDR2 sequences are WNHNN and SYGVQD (reference sequence). Sequenced material: CD4+ or CD8+ T cells sorted from blood, taken in a trial of the OX40 agonist ivuxolimab. The receptor was isolated from an adult with an advanced solid tumor such as melanoma, head and neck, liver or kidney cancer. The chain recombines TRBV10-1 with TRBJ2-2; TRBD1 agrees at 11 bases. This CDR3 reads CAGSDPGQGVFTGELFF. The CDR3 DNA follows: TGCGCCGGCAGTGACCCGGGACAGGGGGTCTTCACCGGGGAGCTGTTTTTT.